What follows are 31 T cell receptor beta chains derived from one specimen sequenced in a study of T cell responses to AZD1222 COVID-19 vaccine. Data came from immunoSEQ multiplex PCR; TCRdb stores just in-frame clones and leaves some out. The sample holds about 150,000 clones, roughly nine tenths seen once. This specimen was peripheral blood, taken 28 days after the second AZD1222 dose. Receptors originate from an adult who received the AZD1222 COVID-19 vaccine.

This chain links TRBV7-2 with TRBJ2-7, with TRBD1 matching over 9 bases. The CDR3 covers 19 residues. Germline trimming cut 1 base from V and 1 base from J; bases unmatched to any gene: 14. The germline V gene encodes CDR1 SGHTA and CDR2 FQGNSA. DNA of the CDR3: TGTGCCAGCAGCTTAGAGGCGGGACAGGGTTTCGGGATTTCCTACGAGCAGTACTTC. Residues: CASSLEAGQGFGISYEQYF.

This sequence joins TRBV18 and TRBJ1-2, with a tentative D call TRBD1 (6 bases). Trimming shortened V by 3 bases and J by 4 bases, and 15 bases separated the two germline ends. Germline CDR1 KGHSH, CDR2 LQKENI. The CDR3 loop spans 15 amino acids. The CDR3 is CASSPEPTGTYGYTF. DNA of the CDR3: TGTGCCAGCTCACCGGAACCGACAGGAACCTATGGCTACACCTTC.

The chain recombines TRBV12-5 with TRBJ1-6, with unresolved D. V was pared by 3 bases and J by 0 bases, with 6 bases between. The CDR3 spans 15 residues. Germline CDR1 reads LGHNT; CDR2 reads FRNRAP. CDR3 nucleotides: TGTGCTAGTGGTTTACTGAGCTCCTATAATTCACCCCTCCACTTT. It translates to CASGLLSSYNSPLHF. Using reference TRBV12-5 and TRBJ1-6 for the parts outside the CDR3, the full variable domain is DARVTQTPRHKVTEMGQEVTMRCQPILGHNTVFWYRQTMMQGLELLAYFRNRAPLDDSGMPKDRFSAEMPDATLATLKIQPSEPRDSAVYFCASGLLSSYNSPLHFGNGTRLTVT.

The chain carries TRBV12-5 and TRBJ1-1; tentative D call: TRBD1 (6 bases). Germline-derived CDR1 and CDR2 are LGHNT and FRNRAP. The CDR3 extends over 16 amino acids. The germline V and J ends were trimmed by 0 bases and 1 base, with 12 bases remaining between them. CDR3 in amino acids: CASGLVQGDWNTEAFF. The DNA for the CDR3 is TGTGCTAGTGGTTTGGTACAGGGCGACTGGAACACTGAAGCTTTCTTT.

CDR3 residues: CASSSPRGPNTEAFF. The CDR3 DNA reads as TGTGCCAGCAGCTCCCCCCGGGGCCCGAACACTGAAGCTTTCTTT. The chain has TRBV7-9 and TRBJ1-1, with a tentative D call TRBD1 (5 bases). Between the trimmed V and J ends, which lost 4 bases and 1 base, there was a span of 13 bases. CDR1 and CDR2 (germline): SEHNR, FQNEAQ (reference sequence). The CDR3 consists of 15 residues. Filled out from reference TRBV7-9 and TRBJ1-1, the complete variable domain reads DTGVSQNPRHKITKRGQNVTFRCDPISEHNRLYWYRQTLGQGPEFLTYFQNEAQLEKSRLLSDRFSAERPKGSFSTLEIQRTEQGDSAMYLCASSSPRGPNTEAFFGQGTRLTVV.

The chain is built from TRBV7-6 and TRBJ2-5; TRBD1 agrees at 9 bases. Germline V gene data show CDR1 as SGHVS and CDR2 as FNYEAQ. There are 14 residues in the CDR3. Trimming cost V 5 bases and J 3 bases; bases outside gene matches: 4. CDR3 DNA: TGTGCCAGCAGCGGACAGGGGATCGAAGAGACCCAGTACTTC. It encodes CASSGQGIEETQYF.

The chain recombines TRBV2 with TRBJ2-7, with D unclear. CDR3 length: 12 amino acids. CDR1 is SNHLY, CDR2 FYNNEI, per germline. The ends were cut back, 4 bases at V and 4 bases at J, with 8 bases in the middle. The CDR3 is CASSGSPYEQYF. The CDR3 nucleotides are TGTGCCAGCAGTGGAAGTCCGTACGAGCAGTACTTC.

The chain is built from TRBV11-2 and TRBJ2-1, with 12 bases matching TRBD2. The CDR3 extends over 16 amino acids. V was pared by 4 bases and J by 6 bases, with 7 bases of the junction left unmatched. Germline CDR1 SGHAT, CDR2 FQNNGV. The CDR3 loop reads CASSSWTSGAFNEQFF. CDR3 in DNA: TGTGCCAGCAGCTCCTGGACTAGCGGGGCCTTCAATGAGCAGTTCTTC.

This clone was seen only once. The rearrangement joins TRBV29-1 to TRBJ1-2; maybe TRBD1 (6 bases). Germline assignment: CDR1 SQVTM and CDR2 ANQGSEA. Deletions cut 4 bases from V and 7 bases from J, with 19 bases between. The CDR3 spans 14 residues. CDR3 nucleotides: TGCAGCGTTGGGTGGTGGCAGGGGATGGGTGGCTACACCTTC. It encodes CSVGWWQGMGGYTF.

The CDR3 region is CSISQGSYNEQFF. CDR3 nucleotide sequence: TGCAGCATAAGCCAGGGTTCCTACAATGAGCAGTTCTTC. This chain links TRBV29-1 with TRBJ2-1; possibly TRBD1 for D (5 bases). Germline V gives CDR1 SQVTM, CDR2 ANQGSEA. CDR3 size: 13 residues. Trimming removed 8 bases at V and 1 base at J, with 12 bases between.

The genes are TRBV10-2 and TRBJ1-2; 9 bases are shared with TRBD1. The CDR3 is 15 amino acids. V shed 3 bases, J shed 5 bases, and the junction held 7 bases outside the gene matches. Germline loops: CDR1 WSHSY, CDR2 SAAADI. The CDR3 sequence is CASSEKADRGYGYTF. The CDR3 DNA is TGCGCCAGCAGTGAAAAAGCGGACAGGGGATATGGCTACACCTTC.

The chain recombines TRBV28 with TRBJ1-6; D not resolved. The CDR3 is 13 residues long. With 8 bases removed from V and 6 bases from J, the gap between germline ends came to 11 bases. CDR1 MDHEN and CDR2 SYDVKM come from the germline V gene. The CDR3 loop is CASVRGTNSPLHF. Written as DNA, the CDR3 is TGTGCCAGCGTTCGGGGAACTAATTCACCCCTCCACTTT.

V usage is TRBV4-2 and J usage is TRBJ1-2, with D unresolved. CDR1 and CDR2 (germline): LGHNA, YNFKEQ. Trimming took off 1 base at V and 7 bases at J, with 22 bases between the two ends. CDR3 length equals 17 residues. The CDR3 sequence: CASSQVAVSRDGSGYTF. In DNA form, the CDR3 reads TGTGCCAGCAGCCAAGTCGCGGTTTCAAGAGACGGTTCTGGCTACACCTTC.

The rearrangement joins TRBV5-4 to TRBJ1-2, with D hard to call. Looked up from germline, CDR1 is SGHNT and CDR2 is YYREEE (reference sequence). CDR3 length: 14 residues. The V end lost 0 bases, the J end lost 6 bases, and 12 bases lay between the germline ends. The CDR3, as DNA: TGTGCCAGCAGCTTGGTTGGTTCGCGGGATGGCTACACCTTC. It encodes CASSLVGSRDGYTF.

The chain combines TRBV25-1 with TRBJ1-2; 7 bases are shared with TRBD1. Trimming at V came to 7 bases and at J to 2 bases, leaving 1 base not matched to a gene. The CDR3 covers 12 residues. CDR1 and CDR2 from the germline V gene are MGHDK and SYGVNS. CDR3 amino acids: CASNRGNYGYTF. The CDR3 nucleotides read TGTGCCAGCAACAGGGGAAACTATGGCTACACCTTC.

CDR3: CASSLLGQRDTEAFF. DNA for the CDR3: TGTGCCAGCAGTCTACTGGGACAGAGAGACACTGAAGCTTTCTTT. This sequence joins TRBV25-1 and TRBJ1-1; the match to TRBD1 covers 7 bases. Germline V lookup: CDR1 MGHDK, CDR2 SYGVNS. The CDR3 contains 15 residues. J gave up 3 bases and V 5 bases, and 9 bases lay outside the gene matches.

This clone showed up just once. The chain joins TRBV6-5 to TRBJ2-7, with 10 positions matching TRBD2. CDR3 length equals 15 residues. The trim removed 2 bases at V and 6 bases at J, leaving 7 bases unmatched. In germline, CDR1 is MNHEY, CDR2 SVGAGI. The CDR3: CASSYDSGGALEQYF. For the CDR3, the DNA is TGTGCCAGCAGTTACGACAGCGGGGGGGCGCTCGAGCAGTACTTC.

This clone occurred a few times. In nucleotides, the CDR3 is TGTGCCAGCAGCGTAGGCCCTTCAGGCTCTGGGGCCAACGTCCTGACTTTC. This encodes CASSVGPSGSGANVLTF. The genes are TRBV9 and TRBJ2-6; D is undetermined. The V gene lost 0 bases and the J gene lost 0 bases, with 10 bases spanning the gap. This CDR3 is 17 amino acids long. Germline assignment: CDR1 SGDLS and CDR2 YYNGEE.

The chain joins TRBV29-1 to TRBJ2-1, with TRBD2 identical over 11 bases. CDR1 SQVTM and CDR2 ANQGSEA come from the germline V gene. V was clipped by 6 bases and J by 6 bases; unmatched bases: 7. The CDR3 sequence is 14 residues long. The CDR3 nucleotides read TGCAGCGTGTCTCCGGGACTAGCGGTCAATGAGCAGTTCTTC. Translating it yields CSVSPGLAVNEQFF.

This clone was counted between two and nine times. J is TRBJ1-1 and V is TRBV3-1 (or the pseudogene TRBV3-2); D gene unclear. Germline loops: CDR1 LGHDT, CDR2 YNNKEL (reference sequence). The CDR3 consists of 13 residues. The ends were cut back, 4 bases at V and 4 bases at J, with 10 bases in the middle. CDR3 amino acids: CASSPTPSTEAFF. Written as DNA, the CDR3 is TGTGCCAGCAGCCCTACCCCGTCCACTGAAGCTTTCTTT.

V and J are TRBV7-8 and TRBJ1-5; D not certain. Germline V gives CDR1 SGHVS, CDR2 FQNEAQ. The CDR3 sequence is 14 residues long. V shed 4 bases and J shed 3 bases, with 10 bases lying between them. The CDR3 loop is CASSYGASNQPQHF. The CDR3, as DNA: TGTGCCAGCAGCTATGGAGCTTCCAATCAGCCCCAGCATTTT.

CDR3 DNA sequence: TGTGCCAGCAGACCCCAGGGTGTTGCCAAAGAGACCCAGTACTTC. Translating gives CASRPQGVAKETQYF. The V and J genes are TRBV21-1 and TRBJ2-5; the D call TRBD1 from the table was never checked on the DNA. TRBV21-1 is an annotated pseudogene. CDR3 length: 15 amino acids.

The chain's CDR3 is CAITRGLGPANYGYTF. Here the CDR3 DNA reads TGTGCCATCACTCGAGGGTTGGGGCCTGCTAACTATGGCTACACCTTC. The V call is TRBV10-3, the J call TRBJ1-2, with D tentatively TRBD1 (5 bases). V shed 7 bases and J shed 0 bases, with 18 bases lying between them. Germline V CDR1 and CDR2: ENHRY, SYGVKD. The CDR3 loop spans 16 amino acids.

The chain is built from TRBV14 and TRBJ2-7; D is possibly TRBD1 (6 bases). The CDR3 loop spans 16 amino acids. In germline, CDR1 is SGHDN, CDR2 FVKESK. V was cut by 3 bases and J by 0 bases, with 15 bases left in between. The CDR3 sequence is CASSQLRGSPSYEQYF. The CDR3 region has the DNA TGTGCCAGCAGCCAGTTAAGGGGGTCCCCCTCCTACGAGCAGTACTTC.

The sample holds a few counts of this clone. V is TRBV5-5 and J is TRBJ2-7; 8 bases line up with TRBD2. Losses at the gene ends were 0 bases for V and 2 bases for J; bases not matched to a gene: 4. This CDR3 region has 15 residues. Germline V gene lookup returns CDR1 SGHKS and CDR2 YYEKEE (reference sequence). CDR3 region: CASSLAAGGTYEQYF. The CDR3 DNA is TGTGCCAGCAGCTTGGCGGCGGGGGGCACCTACGAGCAGTACTTC.

The gene calls are TRBV7-9 and TRBJ1-5; D might be TRBD1 (5 bases). Germline V gives CDR1 SEHNR, CDR2 FQNEAQ (reference sequence). V lost 4 bases and J lost 3, with 13 bases in between. The CDR3 is 15 amino acids. CDR3 sequence reads: CASSSAGGDNQPQHF. In nucleotides, the CDR3 is TGTGCCAGCAGCTCGGCCGGAGGGGACAATCAGCCCCAGCATTTT.

The chain employs TRBV4-1 and TRBJ2-7; a weak D match, TRBD1 (6 bases). Germline assignment: CDR1 MGHRA and CDR2 YSYEKL. V was cut by 6 bases and J by 0 bases, with 15 bases left in between. The CDR3 is made up of 15 amino acids. CDR3 loop: CASSPRQASSYEQYF. CDR3 DNA: TGCGCCAGCAGTCCCCGACAGGCTAGCTCCTACGAGCAGTACTTC.

The genes are TRBV5-6 and TRBJ1-2, with 8 bases lining up with TRBD1. The CDR3 runs 12 residues. Per the germline V gene, CDR1 is SGHDT and CDR2 is YYEEEE. Trimming removed 4 bases from V and 8 bases from J; junction bases left unmatched: 4. CDR3 in amino acids: CASSIRDRGYTF. Written as DNA, the CDR3 is TGTGCCAGCAGCATCCGGGACAGGGGCTACACCTTC.

The chain combines TRBV5-6 with TRBJ2-7; 9 positions match TRBD1. CDR3 length equals 19 residues. V lost 4 bases, J lost 0 bases, and 17 bases stayed unmatched. Germline V gene sequence: CDR1 SGHDT, CDR2 YYEEEE. CDR3 protein: CASSAPGTGFIQTSYEQYF. CDR3 nucleotides: TGTGCCAGCAGCGCCCCCGGGACAGGGTTCATACAGACCTCCTACGAGCAGTACTTC.

In its sample, this clone was seen once. The genes are TRBV3-1 (or the pseudogene TRBV3-2) and TRBJ1-4, with 9 bases fitting TRBD1. The CDR3 contains 21 residues. Trimming took 4 bases from V and 0 from J; bases not matched to a gene: 18. CDR1 LGHDT and CDR2 YNNKEL come from the germline V gene (reference sequence). This CDR3 reads CASSPYIGLQGARATNEKLFF. CDR3 DNA: TGTGCCAGCAGCCCCTACATCGGGCTACAGGGGGCGCGTGCAACTAATGAAAAACTGTTTTTT.

This chain joins TRBV25-1 and TRBJ1-2, with a possible D match to TRBD1 (5 bases). Germline CDR1 MGHDK, CDR2 SYGVNS. V shed 2 bases and J shed 2 bases, with 6 bases lying between them. This CDR3 has 13 amino acids. CDR3 DNA: TGTGCCAGCAGTGAAAGGGGCAACTATGGCTACACCTTC. This sequence encodes CASSERGNYGYTF.